This T cell receptor (beta chain) emerged from a study of blood T cell repertoires in COVID-19. Study background: There were acute and convalescent COVID-19 samples, and they came from the United States, Italy and Spain. Sample material is recorded as cDNA or gDNA derived from T cells, B-cell-depleted T cells, or PBMCs.

Source study methods: Amplified reference gene primers provided the basis for estimating nucleated cell counts. The data were produced by immunoSEQ multiplex PCR, yet TCRdb's version contains in-frame clones alone and is incomplete. That table supplies the V and J calls and clone size; D and trimming were determined from the DNA. The data hold about 91,000 clones, with approximately 90% observed a single time. The receptor comes from an elderly woman with active COVID-19. Sample: peripheral blood.

In DNA form, the CDR3 reads TGTGCCAGCCGAGCGCCGGGACTAGGGGTCAATGAGCAGTTCTTC. It encodes CASRAPGLGVNEQFF. V is TRBV6-5 and J is TRBJ2-1; 8 bases line up with TRBD2. The ends lost 8 bases at V and 6 bases at J; junction bases unmatched: 12. The CDR3 length is 15 residues. Germline V gene lookup returns CDR1 MNHEY and CDR2 SVGAGI.